This T cell receptor beta chain was captured by sequencing in a study of blood T cell repertoires in COVID-19. The sample holds one count of this clone. Repertoires were generated with immunoSEQ multiplex PCR, while TCRdb's copy carries only in-frame clones and drops some. The table records some 200,000 clones, 82% of them present only once. The sample comprised PBMCs or T cells enriched from blood (not recorded which). This receptor was obtained from a man aged 40-49 years who had recovered from COVID-19.

CDR3 DNA sequence: TGTGCCAGCAGCAGTCAGGGGGCCCTAGTCAATGAGCAGTTCTTC. Translated: CASSSQGALVNEQFF. The V and J genes are TRBV7-8 and TRBJ2-1; 8 nucleotides line up with TRBD1. With 5 bases clipped from V and 6 bases from J, the junction kept 9 bases outside the gene matches. Per germline, CDR1 SGHVS and CDR2 FQNEAQ. CDR3 length equals 15 residues.